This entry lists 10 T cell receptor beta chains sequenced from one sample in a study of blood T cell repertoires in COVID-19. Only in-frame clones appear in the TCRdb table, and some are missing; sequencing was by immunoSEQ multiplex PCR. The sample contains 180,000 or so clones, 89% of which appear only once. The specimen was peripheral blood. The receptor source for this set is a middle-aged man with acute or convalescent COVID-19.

DNA of the CDR3: TGTGCCAGCAGCTTAGAGGGGGGGGGATCCTACAATGAGCAGTTCTTC. Its translation: CASSLEGGGSYNEQFF. The chain has TRBV11-3 and TRBJ2-1, with 7 bases aligning to TRBD2. Germline loops: CDR1 SGHNT, CDR2 YENEEA. With 0 bases clipped from V and 1 base from J, the junction kept 3 bases outside the gene matches. The CDR3 extends over 16 amino acids. Combining the CDR3 with reference TRBV11-3 and TRBJ2-1 gives the whole variable domain EAGVVQSPRYKIIEKKQPVAFWCNPISGHNTLYWYLQNLGQGPELLIRYENEEAVDDSQLPKDRFSAERLKGVDSTLKIQPAELGDSAVYLCASSLEGGGSYNEQFFGPGTRLTVL.

The DNA of the CDR3 is TGTGCCAGCAGCCTCGGACAGCCCTACGAGCAGTACTTC. Its translation: CASSLGQPYEQYF. V and J are TRBV27 and TRBJ2-7; D may be TRBD1 (6 bases). Germline CDR1 and CDR2: MNHEY and SMNVEV (reference sequence). V lost 6 bases and J 2 bases, leaving 11 bases between the germline ends. This CDR3 is 13 amino acids long.

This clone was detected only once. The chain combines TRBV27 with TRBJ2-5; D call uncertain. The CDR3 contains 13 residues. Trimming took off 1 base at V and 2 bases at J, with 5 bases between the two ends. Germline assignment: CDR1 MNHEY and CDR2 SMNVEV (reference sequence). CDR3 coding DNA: TGTGCCAGCAGTTTATGGCAACAAGAGACCCAGTACTTC. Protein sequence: CASSLWQQETQYF.

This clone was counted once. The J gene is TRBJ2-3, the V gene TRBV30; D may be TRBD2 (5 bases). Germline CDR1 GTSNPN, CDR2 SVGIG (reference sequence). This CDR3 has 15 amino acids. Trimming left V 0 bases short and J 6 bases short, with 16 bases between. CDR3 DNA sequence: TGTGCCTGGAGTGTGATAGGGCAACTAGAGGATACGCAGTATTTT. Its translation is CAWSVIGQLEDTQYF.

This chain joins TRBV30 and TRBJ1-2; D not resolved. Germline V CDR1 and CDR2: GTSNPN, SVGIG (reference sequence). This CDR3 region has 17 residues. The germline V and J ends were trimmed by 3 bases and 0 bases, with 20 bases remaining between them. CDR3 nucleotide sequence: TGTGCCTGGAGAGTAAGGCTACTGCTAGATTCTAACTATGGCTACACCTTC. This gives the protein CAWRVRLLLDSNYGYTF.

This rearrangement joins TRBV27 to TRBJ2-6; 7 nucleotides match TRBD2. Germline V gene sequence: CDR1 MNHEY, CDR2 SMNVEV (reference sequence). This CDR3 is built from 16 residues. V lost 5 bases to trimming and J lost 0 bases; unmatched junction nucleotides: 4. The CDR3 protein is CASSGLGSSGANVLTF. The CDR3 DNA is TGTGCCAGCAGTGGACTAGGGAGCTCTGGGGCCAACGTCCTGACTTTC.

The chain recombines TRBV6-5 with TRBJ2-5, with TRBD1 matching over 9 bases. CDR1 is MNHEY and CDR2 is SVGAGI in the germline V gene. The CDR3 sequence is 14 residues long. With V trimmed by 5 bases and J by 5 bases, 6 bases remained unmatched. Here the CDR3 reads CASSNRGRIETQYF. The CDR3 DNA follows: TGTGCCAGCAGTAACAGGGGGCGCATCGAGACCCAGTACTTC.

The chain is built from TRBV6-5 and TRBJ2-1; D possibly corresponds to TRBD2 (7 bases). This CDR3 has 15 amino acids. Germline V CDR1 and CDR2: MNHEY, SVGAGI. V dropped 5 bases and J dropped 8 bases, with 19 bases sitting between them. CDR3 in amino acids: CASSPLKGGIDEQFF. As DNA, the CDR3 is TGTGCCAGCAGTCCCTTAAAGGGGGGGATCGATGAGCAGTTCTTC.

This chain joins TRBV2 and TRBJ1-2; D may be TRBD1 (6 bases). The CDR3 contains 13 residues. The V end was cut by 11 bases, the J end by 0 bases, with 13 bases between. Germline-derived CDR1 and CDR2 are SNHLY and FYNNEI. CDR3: CACQGRSNYGYTF. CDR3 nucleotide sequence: TGTGCCTGCCAGGGGAGATCTAACTATGGCTACACCTTC. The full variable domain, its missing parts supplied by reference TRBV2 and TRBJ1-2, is EPEVTQTPSHQVTQMGQEVILRCVPISNHLYFYWYRQILGQKVEFLVSFYNNEISEKSEIFDDQFSVERPDGSNFTLKIRSTKLEDSAMYFCACQGRSNYGYTFGSGTRLTVV.

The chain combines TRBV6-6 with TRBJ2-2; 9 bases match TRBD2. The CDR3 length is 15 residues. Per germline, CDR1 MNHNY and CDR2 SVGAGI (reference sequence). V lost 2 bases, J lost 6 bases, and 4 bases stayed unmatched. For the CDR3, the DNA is TGTGCCAGCAGTTACGTTAGCGGGGGTCCCGGGGAGCTGTTTTTT. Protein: CASSYVSGGPGELFF.